The clone carrying this T cell receptor beta chain was seen at least ten times. Germline values: CDR1 MNHEY, CDR2 SMNVEV (reference sequence). V shed 4 bases and J shed 0 bases, with 12 bases lying between them. The CDR3 runs 15 residues. This sample stems from a study of blood T cell repertoires in COVID-19. Looking at the study overall: Sample material is recorded as cDNA or gDNA derived from T cells, B-cell-depleted T cells, or PBMCs.

Per the original data handling: Scientists estimated how many nucleated cells there were by amplifying reference gene primers. Measured with immunoSEQ multiplex PCR; TCRdb has only the in-frame clones, and not every one. That table supplies the V and J calls and clone size; D and trimming were determined from the DNA. Of about 190,000 clones listed, over 75% were seen once; the top ten hold around 12%. This TCR was recovered from a woman aged 45-59 years with acute or convalescent COVID-19. J is TRBJ1-1 and V is TRBV27; perhaps TRBD1 as D (5 bases). Sequenced sample: peripheral blood. The CDR3 reads CASSSPDRMNTEAFF. The CDR3 nucleotides are TGTGCCAGCAGTTCCCCTGACAGAATGAACACTGAAGCTTTCTTT.